The clone carrying this T cell receptor (beta chain) appeared a single time. The target antigen is unknown. The protocol was immunoSEQ multiplex PCR, while the TCRdb copy is restricted to in-frame clones and leaves out a portion. The table shows fewer than 80,000 clones, with about 94% occurring only once. V was pared by 0 bases and J by 0 bases, with 3 bases of the junction left unmatched. The CDR3 consists of 16 residues. Germline V gene data show CDR1 as ENHRY and CDR2 as SYGVKD. These data belong to a study of T cell clonotyping in hematopoietic cell transplantation. Findings and limits, study-wide: Recipient TCR diversity dropped after transplant; expanded clonotypes rose from day 30 to 180. Few recipient clonotypes overlapped donors; over 95% were de novo at given depth. Higher Inverse Simpson Index values in graft donor and pretransplant recipient predicted broader posttransplant TCR diversity. CD4 and CD8 repertoire contributions could not be separated without sorting.

This sequence originates from a man in his forties or fifties in good health. Some clones in this sample may be carry-over from other donors' samples. The sequenced material came from peripheral blood mononuclear cells. The rearrangement links TRBV10-3 to TRBJ2-7; TRBD1 aligns across 9 bases. This CDR3 reads CAISESGTGSSYEQYF. The CDR3, as DNA: TGTGCCATCAGTGAGTCAGGGACAGGGAGCTCCTACGAGCAGTACTTC.